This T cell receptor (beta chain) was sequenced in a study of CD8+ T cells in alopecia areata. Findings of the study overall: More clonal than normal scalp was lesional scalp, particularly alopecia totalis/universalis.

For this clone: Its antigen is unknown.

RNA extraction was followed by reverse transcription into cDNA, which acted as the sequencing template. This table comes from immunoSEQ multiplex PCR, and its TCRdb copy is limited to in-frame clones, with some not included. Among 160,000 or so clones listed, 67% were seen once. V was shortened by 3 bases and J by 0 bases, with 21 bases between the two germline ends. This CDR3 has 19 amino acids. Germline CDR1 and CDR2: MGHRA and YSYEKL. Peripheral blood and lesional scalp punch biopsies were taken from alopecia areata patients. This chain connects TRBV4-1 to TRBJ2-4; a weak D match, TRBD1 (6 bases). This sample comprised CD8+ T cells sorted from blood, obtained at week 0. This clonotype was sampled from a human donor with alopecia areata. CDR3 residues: CASSHTFLTGDLAKNIQYF. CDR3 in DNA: TGCGCCAGCAGCCATACCTTCCTGACAGGAGATTTAGCCAAAAACATTCAGTACTTC.